Below are 16 T cell receptor beta chains sequenced from a single sample in a study of post-analysis software for immune sequencing data. Study-wide results and caveats: TRBV5-6, TRBV5-1 and TRBV20-1 were among roughly 5 TRBV segments more frequent in patients than controls.

TCR beta cDNA libraries had unique molecular identifiers. Using its own MiXCR run on the PCR reads, TCRdb lists one record per CDR3 protein. This sample carries fewer than 550,000 distinct CDR3 sequences, 30% to 40% of them seen once, and the ten largest clones take 4.5% to 7.5%. No antigens are known for them. The source material was blood. The source of these receptors is a girl younger than 18 with multiple sclerosis.

The J gene is TRBJ1-1, the V gene TRBV6-5, with TRBD1 matching 7 bases. CDR3 length: 15 residues. V lost 5 bases and J lost 2; bases outside the gene matches: 8. CDR1 is MNHEY, CDR2 SVGAGI, per germline. The CDR3 loop is CASSRLDRRNTEAFF. CDR3 bases: TGTGCCAGCAGTCGACTGGACAGGAGAAACACTGAAGCTTTCTTT.

The J gene is TRBJ2-7, the V gene TRBV12-3 or TRBV12-4; 7 bases match TRBD1. Trimming cost V 2 bases and J 3 bases; bases outside gene matches: 4. The CDR3 consists of 14 residues. For the CDR3, the DNA is TGTGCCAGCAGTTTACGCGCAGGGGGCTACGAGCAGTACTTC. Protein: CASSLRAGGYEQYF.

This clonotype came up a few times. The chain joins TRBV11-2 to TRBJ2-5, with TRBD2 matching 12 bases. This CDR3 is built from 17 residues. V lost 1 base and J lost 5; bases outside the gene matches: 8. Germline values: CDR1 SGHAT, CDR2 FQNNGV. The CDR3 DNA reads TGTGCCAGCAGCTTAGGGGCTAGCGGGGGGGCCGCGGAGACCCAGTACTTC. Its protein is CASSLGASGGAAETQYF.

This clonotype has only a few counts. The gene calls are TRBV29-1 and TRBJ1-1, with 8 bases identical to TRBD1. The CDR3 contains 13 residues. V dropped 6 bases and J dropped 5; count of bases not matched to a gene: 8. Germline lookup yields CDR1 SQVTM and CDR2 ANQGSEA. Here the CDR3 DNA reads TGCAGCGTCGGACAGGGTTTCGGAACTGAAGCTTTCTTT. Encoded protein: CSVGQGFGTEAFF. The full variable domain, rest sourced from reference TRBV29-1 and TRBJ1-1, is SAVISQKPSRDICQRGTSLTIQCQVDSQVTMMFWYRQQPGQSLTLIATANQGSEATYESGFVIDKFPISRPNLTFSTLTVSNMSPEDSSIYLCSVGQGFGTEAFFGQGTRLTVV.

The chain is built from TRBV28 and TRBJ2-7; unclear D gene. Germline V lookup: CDR1 MDHEN, CDR2 SYDVKM. V was pared by 1 base and J by 7 bases, with 20 bases between. This CDR3 spans 16 amino acids. In nucleotides, the CDR3 is TGTGCCAGCAGTTTATTGGACCGAGTGGGCCCCAATGAGCAGTACTTC. Residues: CASSLLDRVGPNEQYF.

The chain employs TRBV20-1 and TRBJ2-1; no clear D gene. The length of the CDR3 is 13 residues. The germline V gene encodes CDR1 DFQATT and CDR2 SNEGSKA (reference sequence). Trimming stripped 1 base from V and 4 bases from J, with 8 bases between. The CDR3 loop is CSARVDKYNEQFF. The CDR3 region has the DNA TGCAGTGCTAGAGTTGATAAGTACAATGAGCAGTTCTTC.

The chain links TRBV27 to TRBJ2-5; a weak D match, TRBD2 (6 bases). CDR3 length: 13 amino acids. The germline V and J ends were trimmed by 6 bases and 6 bases, with 14 bases remaining between them. Per the germline V gene, CDR1 is MNHEY and CDR2 is SMNVEV (reference sequence). The CDR3 here is CASSSTRGKTQYF. The CDR3 DNA is TGTGCCAGCAGCTCGACTAGAGGGAAGACCCAGTACTTC.

This clonotype was seen only a few times. This rearrangement joins TRBV5-5 to TRBJ2-7; D not certain. Per the germline V gene, CDR1 is SGHKS and CDR2 is YYEKEE (reference sequence). Trimming cost V 4 bases and J 4 bases, with 18 bases left between them. The length of the CDR3 is 15 residues. The chain's CDR3 is CASSPLNGQDYEQYF. The DNA of the CDR3 is TGTGCCAGCAGCCCACTGAATGGTCAGGATTACGAGCAGTACTTC.

In this sample, this clonotype turned up a few times. The chain couples TRBV7-2 to TRBJ1-2; D call uncertain. Germline CDR1 is SGHTA and CDR2 is FQGNSA. This CDR3 is 14 amino acids long. The ends were cut back, 5 bases at V and 7 bases at J, with 17 bases in the middle. CDR3 coding DNA: TGTGCCAGCAGCCCGCTACGATCCCCCGTTGGCTACACCTTC. This codes for CASSPLRSPVGYTF.

This rearrangement joins TRBV25-1 to TRBJ1-2; tentatively, D is TRBD1 (5 bases). V gave up 1 base and J gave up 6 bases, with 15 bases separating them. The CDR3 has 15 residues. Looked up from germline, CDR1 is MGHDK and CDR2 is SYGVNS. The chain's CDR3 is CASSELGRRLDGYTF. In DNA, the CDR3 is TGTGCCAGCAGTGAATTGGGGCGGCGACTCGATGGCTACACCTTC.

The sample holds a few counts of this clonotype. The chain combines TRBV7-8 with TRBJ2-1; 7 bases match TRBD2. The CDR3 is 16 amino acids. The J segment lost 6 bases and the V segment lost 5 bases, leaving 13 bases of the junction unmatched. Per the germline V gene, CDR1 is SGHVS and CDR2 is FQNEAQ. The CDR3 DNA follows: TGTGCCAGCAGCCCCTCGGGGGGACCGGGGCTCAATGAGCAGTTCTTC. Its protein is CASSPSGGPGLNEQFF. The variable domain in full, completed from reference TRBV7-8 and TRBJ2-1, reads GAGVSQSPRYKVAKRGQDVALRCDPISGHVSLFWYQQALGQGPEFLTYFQNEAQLDKSGLPSDRFFAERPEGSVSTLKIQRTQQEDSAVYLCASSPSGGPGLNEQFFGPGTRLTVL.

This clonotype was found a few times. The rearrangement links TRBV18 to TRBJ2-3; TRBD2 might be the D (6 bases). The CDR3 contains 15 residues. Trimming pared 3 bases from V and 4 bases from J, leaving 14 bases between. Germline CDR1 is KGHSH and CDR2 is LQKENI. The CDR3 bases are TGTGCCAGCTCACCCTTCCTAGGGAGGCCAGATACGCAGTATTTT. This translates into CASSPFLGRPDTQYF.

This sequence joins TRBV12-3 or TRBV12-4 and TRBJ2-3, with unresolved D. The ends were cut back, 2 bases at V and 3 bases at J, with 9 bases in the middle. The CDR3 contains 14 residues. As DNA, the CDR3 is TGTGCCAGCAGTTTAAATCAAAATACAGATACGCAGTATTTT. Amino acid sequence: CASSLNQNTDTQYF.

This chain joins TRBV29-1 and TRBJ1-1; 7 bases line up with TRBD1. Germline V CDR1 and CDR2: SQVTM, ANQGSEA. This CDR3 spans 13 amino acids. Trimming took 7 bases from V and 3 from J; bases not matched to a gene: 8. The CDR3 region is CSAQGDLDTEAFF. In DNA form, the CDR3 reads TGCAGCGCCCAGGGGGATTTGGACACTGAAGCTTTCTTT. Full variable domain (rest looked up from reference TRBV29-1 and TRBJ1-1): SAVISQKPSRDICQRGTSLTIQCQVDSQVTMMFWYRQQPGQSLTLIATANQGSEATYESGFVIDKFPISRPNLTFSTLTVSNMSPEDSSIYLCSAQGDLDTEAFFGQGTRLTVV.

The chain links TRBV10-3 to TRBJ2-3; no definite D call. Trimming shortened V by 6 bases and J by 2 bases, and 15 bases separated the two germline ends. CDR3 length: 15 residues. Looked up from germline, CDR1 is ENHRY and CDR2 is SYGVKD. The CDR3 sequence is CAISRQGQSTDTQYF. CDR3 nucleotides: TGTGCCATCAGCCGTCAAGGCCAATCCACAGATACGCAGTATTTT.

The rearrangement uses TRBV15 and TRBJ1-4, with 7 bases that match TRBD1. Trimming cost V 5 bases and J 0 bases; bases outside gene matches: 3. The CDR3 runs 15 residues. The germline V gene has CDR1 LNHNV and CDR2 YYDKDF (reference sequence). CDR3 amino acids: CATSAGGATNEKLFF. In DNA form, the CDR3 reads TGTGCCACCAGCGCAGGGGGTGCAACTAATGAAAAACTGTTTTTT.